The T cell receptor beta chain under discussion was sequenced for a study of cytomegalovirus exposure and HLA in healthy donors. Healthy bone marrow donors made up the donors. The PCR had 60 Vbeta and 13 Jbeta primers. Data came from immunoSEQ multiplex PCR; TCRdb stores just in-frame clones and leaves some out. This sample yields some 150,000 clones, of which about three fifths are seen a single time; about 7.1% belongs to the top ten. The CDR3 consists of 15 residues. Trimming cost V 3 bases and J 4 bases; bases outside gene matches: 8. Germline V gene lookup returns CDR1 SGHDT and CDR2 YYEEEE. This clone was seen just once. The antigen is undetermined. Findings of the study overall: For cytomegalovirus status, the classifier reportedly gave diagnoses with high specificity and sensitivity. Prior analysis indicated that the majority of TCR beta V segments exhibited productivity approximately 87% or approximately 30% of the time.

The receptor was derived from a woman aged 55 to 70 in good health and CMV-seropositive. The rearrangement links TRBV5-6 to TRBJ2-5, with 8 bases aligning to TRBD1. What was sequenced was PBMCs. The CDR3 nucleotides are TGTGCCAGCAGCTCCGCAGGGGGCTCGGGAGAGACCCAGTACTTC. This gives the protein CASSSAGGSGETQYF.